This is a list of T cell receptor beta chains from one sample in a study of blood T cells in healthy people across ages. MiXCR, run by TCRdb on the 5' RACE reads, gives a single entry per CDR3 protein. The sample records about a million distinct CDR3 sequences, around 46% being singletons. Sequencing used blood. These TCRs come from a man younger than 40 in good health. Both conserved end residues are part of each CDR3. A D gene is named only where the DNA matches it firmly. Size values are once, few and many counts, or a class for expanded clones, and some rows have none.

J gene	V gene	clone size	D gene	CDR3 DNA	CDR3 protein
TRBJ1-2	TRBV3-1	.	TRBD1	TGTGCCAGCAGCCACGGACAGGGTTCCACTAACTATGGCTACACCTTC	CASSHGQGSTNYGYTF
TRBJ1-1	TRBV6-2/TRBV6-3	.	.	TGTGCCAGCTGTCTCGGGCTTGAAGCTTTCTTT	CASCLGLEAFF
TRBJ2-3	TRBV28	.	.	TGTGCCAGCAGTTTAGCTAACACAGATACGCAGTATTTT	CASSLANTDTQYF
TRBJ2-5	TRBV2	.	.	TGTGCCAGCACAAAACGGGAGACCCAGTACTTC	CASTKRETQYF
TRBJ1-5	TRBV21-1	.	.	TGTGCCAGCAGCAAATTTGGCGGCCAGCCCCAGCATTTT	CASSKFGGQPQHF
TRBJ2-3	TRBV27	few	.	TGTGCCAGCAGTTACAGGGCGATCACAGATACGCAGTATTTT	CASSYRAITDTQYF
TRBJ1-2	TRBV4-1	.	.	TGCGCCAGCAGCTATGCGGGGGCGAGCTATGGCTACACCTTC	CASSYAGASYGYTF
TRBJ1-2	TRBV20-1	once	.	TGCGGTCGGAAGTACTCTAACTATGGCTACACCTTC	CGRKYSNYGYTF
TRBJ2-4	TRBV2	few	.	TGTGCCAGCAGTGAACGCAGGCGAAACATTCAGTACTTC	CASSERRRNIQYF
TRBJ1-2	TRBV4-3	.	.	TGCGCCAGCAGCCAAGCTGAAGAGGGGATCTATGGCTACACCTTC	CASSQAEEGIYGYTF
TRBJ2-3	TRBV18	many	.	TGTGCCAGCTCACCGGCAGGGACCTACACAGATACGCAGTATTTT	CASSPAGTYTDTQYF
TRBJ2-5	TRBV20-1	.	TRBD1	TGCAGTGCTCTTCGGGGGACAGGGACCTCTCAAGAGCAGTACTTC	CSALRGTGTSQEQYF
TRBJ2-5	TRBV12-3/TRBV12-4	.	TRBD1	TGTGCCAGCAGTGCCGGGACAGACCTTCGGACCCAGTACTTC	CASSAGTDLRTQYF
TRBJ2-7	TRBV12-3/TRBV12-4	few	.	TGTGCCAGCAGCCCTAAAATTAGGAGCTCCTACGAGCAGTACTTC	CASSPKIRSSYEQYF
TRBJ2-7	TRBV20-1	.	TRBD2	TGCAGTGCAAATAGCGGGGGCTCCTACGAGCAGTACTTC	CSANSGGSYEQYF
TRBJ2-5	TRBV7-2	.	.	TGTGCCAGCAGCAGAGGGAGGCGTGAGCAGTACTTC	CASSRGRREQYF
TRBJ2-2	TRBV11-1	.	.	TGTGCCAGCAGTTTGAGGGGCTCCAACACCGGGGAGCTGTTTTTT	CASSLRGSNTGELFF
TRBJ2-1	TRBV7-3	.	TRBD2	TGTGCCAGCAGCCCTCGGGGGGGCTACTACAATGAGCAGTTCTTC	CASSPRGGYYNEQFF